What follows describes a single T cell receptor (beta chain). This clonotype has ten or more counts. Which antigen it targets is not known. Qualities for individual bases were not recorded, and no much larger clone is one base off. This sample was taken from a study of regulatory T cells in long-lasting Graves disease (dated by TCRdb to 2020 to 2022). Concerning the study at large: Newly diagnosed Graves' disease patients had taken antithyroid drugs for less than 3 months. This study used TCR sequencing and RNA sequencing of peripheral blood to compare persistent Graves' disease patients against newly diagnosed Graves' disease patients. The study was conducted in China and was registered as a clinical trial. A total of 33 samples underwent TCR sequencing: around 13 from persistent and roughly 20 from newly diagnosed Graves' disease patients. On the study overall, not on this receptor specifically: Persistent disease showed preferential use of TRBV28, TRBJ1-2 and TRBJ2-5, whereas newly diagnosed disease favored TRBV20-1 and TRBJ2-1. The small sample size was acknowledged by the authors as a limitation that may reduce accuracy. Because the primary lesion, thyroid tissue, could not be accessed, the study looked at peripheral blood alone. Only the TCR beta chain was sequenced and analyzed. Persistent Graves' disease patients showed lower TCR Shannon entropy and fewer highly expanded clones than newly diagnosed patients, suggesting clonal expansion. More public clonotypes were shared among persistent patients (2,741) than among newly diagnosed patients (966).

The time point label of this sample denotes: newly diagnosed GD, antithyroid drugs for less than 3 months. For both TCR sequencing and RNA sequencing, RNA was extracted from PBMCs in TRIzol. Graves' disease was diagnosed according to American Thyroid Association guidelines. Recruitment of patients was carried out at an endocrinology department in Xi'an, China. From each patient, approximately 9.9 milliliters of peripheral blood was collected into an EDTA anticoagulant tube. Ficoll Paque Plus density gradient separation was used to isolate PBMCs, and no further T cell sorting was performed. An Agilent 2100 Bioanalyzer and agarose gel were used to check RNA quality, and a NanoDrop 2000 was used to measure RNA concentration. Library generation was performed with multiplex PCR. Sequencing was carried out with an Illumina HiSeq 4000. CDR3 regions were amplified by Arm-PCR with iRepertoire HTBI primers to construct TCR beta libraries. Before sequencing, the PCR products went through gel purification. On the study's bioinformatics: A total of 62 TRBV and 14 TRBJ segments were identified across samples and were used for gene usage analysis of CDR3 amino acid clonotypes. Filtered high-quality paired reads were merged into contigs using COPE and FqMerger. BLAST was used to align contigs to IMGT TRBV, TRBD and TRBJ reference genes, with CDR3 defined following IMGT. Highly expanded clones were defined as clonotypes with a frequency above 0.1%. Shannon entropy was used to measure repertoire diversity, and the Gini coefficient was used to measure V-J evenness. A clonotype was considered public if more than one individual shared it. Using fastp trimming at Q25 and MiXCR clonotype assembly, TCRdb reanalyzed the public sequencing data and kept in-frame beta chains. Rows with a matching CDR3 protein are joined into one entry that keeps the most common DNA and genes. TCRdb, not the original authors, processed these V and J calls. For this sample the table gives about 400,000 distinct CDR3 sequences, of which 15% were detected only once. The ten top clones hold roughly 7.7% of the sample.

Looking up the germline V gene yields CDR1 MDHEN and CDR2 SYDVKM. Including the terminal cysteine and phenylalanine, the CDR3 comprises 12 residues. Of the read, only the CDR3 DNA is kept; its 36 bases are in frame from base 1. Compared with germline, V lacks 5 bases and J lacks 14 bases; bases without a gene match: 6. The sample was also reused in another study, on T cells in Graves' hyperthyroidism and ophthalmopathy. As the second publication notes: A patient counted as having stable Graves' hyperthyroidism if no progression to ophthalmopathy occurred over 18 months of follow-up. Hyperthyroidism patients were aged 18 to 65 years and newly diagnosed, with disease duration of less than 2 months. The study excluded patients with uncontrolled infections, other autoimmune diseases, pregnancy or lactation. Diagnoses relied on clinical symptoms, serum thyroxine and TRAb, thyroid ultrasound and orbital computed tomography. A first-round RT-PCR of the TCR CDR3 used the HTBI primer set with the Qiagen OneStep RT-PCR kit. Most expanded thyroid clonotypes (frequency above 0.001) were also found in blood, which suggests that blood repertoires may mirror thyroid immune responses. A model built on a 13 V-J signature distinguished ophthalmopathy from stable hyperthyroidism, reaching about 88% sensitivity and approximately 81% specificity in cross-validation and 80%/75% in testing. In validation, progression to ophthalmopathy was predicted by the model with 65% to 71% sensitivity and roughly 76% specificity, a median of about 6.8 months before onset. TCR V-J signatures able to tell the groups apart were searched for in a discovery cohort of some 100 patients, of whom fewer than 45 had Graves' ophthalmopathy and 57 had stable Graves' hyperthyroidism. Whether ophthalmopathy could be predicted prospectively was tested in an independent validation cohort made up of under 20 hyperthyroidism patients plus 17 patients who later progressed to ophthalmopathy. The roughly 90 discovery patients were divided at random into training and test sets in a 7:3 ratio. In addition, the study compared T-cell repertoires in thyroid tissue and in blood from roughly six Graves' hyperthyroidism patients. Following sampling, methimazole starting at 30 mg daily was given to hyperthyroidism patients, and high-dose intravenous methylprednisolone was given to ophthalmopathy patients. Libraries were constructed in a second round of multiplex PCR, after which size selection and purification were carried out. Paired-end sequencing of the libraries was performed with 100 bp reads on an Illumina HiSeq2000. SOAPnuke was used to process the raw data, throwing out any read that contained adapters or uncalled bases, had a mean Phred below 15, or lacked an exact constant-primer or identifier match. High-quality paired reads were merged with COPE v1.2.5, and unique nucleotide sequences were defined as clonotypes. MiTCR v1.1 was used to align the clonotypes against IMGT TRBV, TRBD and TRBJ reference segments. Only V-J combinations with frequency above 0.0001, covering approximately 99% of repertoires, were analysed. The TCS score was defined as the ratio of F50 (clonal expansion) to E x V (chaos), calculated using BLOSUM62-based TCRdist between CDR3 peptides within each V-J. Welch's t-statistics and random forest reduced roughly 530 V-J features to 13, which were used in a naive Bayes classifier (R e1071). Sample size was not statistically predetermined, and investigators were not blinded to group allocation. The paper describes TCR Vbeta CDR3 sequencing of 140 or so peripheral blood samples, made up of 40 to 45 ophthalmopathy patients, approximately 73 hyperthyroidism patients and 17 progressor patients.

The material sequenced was peripheral blood mononuclear cells (PBMCs), taken at new diagnosis, from a patient treated with antithyroid drugs. The sequence is built from TRBV28 and TRBJ1-6, with TRBD1 identical over 7 junction bases. The receptor was isolated from a woman aged 40 to 49 with Graves disease. Donor details come from another sample of the same person, matched by shared clones. The CDR3 has the sequence CASSPDRVALHF. Read as DNA, the sequence is TGTGCCAGCAGTCCCGACAGGGTGGCCCTCCACTTT.